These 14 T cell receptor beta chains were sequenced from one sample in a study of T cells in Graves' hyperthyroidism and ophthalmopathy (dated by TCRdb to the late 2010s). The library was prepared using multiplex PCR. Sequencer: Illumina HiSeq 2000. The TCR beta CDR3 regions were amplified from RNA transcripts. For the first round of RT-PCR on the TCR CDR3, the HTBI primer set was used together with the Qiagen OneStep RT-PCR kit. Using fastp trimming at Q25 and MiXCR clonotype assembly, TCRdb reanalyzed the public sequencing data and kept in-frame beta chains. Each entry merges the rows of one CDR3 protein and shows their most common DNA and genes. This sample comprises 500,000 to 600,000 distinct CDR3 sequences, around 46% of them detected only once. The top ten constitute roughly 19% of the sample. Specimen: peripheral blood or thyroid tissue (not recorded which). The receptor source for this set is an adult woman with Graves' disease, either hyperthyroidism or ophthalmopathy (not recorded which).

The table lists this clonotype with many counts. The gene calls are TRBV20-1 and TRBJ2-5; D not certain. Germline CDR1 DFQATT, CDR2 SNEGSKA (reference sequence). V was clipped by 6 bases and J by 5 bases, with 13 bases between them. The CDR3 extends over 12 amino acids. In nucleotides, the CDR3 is TGCAGTGCCAGGCGGAGTTGGGAGACCCAGTACTTC. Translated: CSARRSWETQYF.

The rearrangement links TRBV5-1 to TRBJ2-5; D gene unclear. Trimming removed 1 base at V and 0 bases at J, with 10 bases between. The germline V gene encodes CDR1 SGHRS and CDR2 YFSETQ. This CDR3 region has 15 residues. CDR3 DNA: TGCGCCAGCAGCTTGACGGAGAGGTACCAAGAGACCCAGTACTTC. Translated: CASSLTERYQETQYF. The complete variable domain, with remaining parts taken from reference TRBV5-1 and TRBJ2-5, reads KAGVTQTPRYLIKTRGQQVTLSCSPISGHRSVSWYQQTPGQGLQFLFEYFSETQRNKGNFPGRFSGRQFSNSRSEMNVSTLELGDSALYLCASSLTERYQETQYFGPGTRLLVL.

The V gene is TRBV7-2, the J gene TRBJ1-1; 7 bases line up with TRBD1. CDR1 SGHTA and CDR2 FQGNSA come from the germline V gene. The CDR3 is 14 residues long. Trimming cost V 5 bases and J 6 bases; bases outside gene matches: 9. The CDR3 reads CASSPRARGAEAFF. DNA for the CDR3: TGTGCCAGCAGCCCTCGGGCCAGGGGGGCTGAAGCTTTCTTT.

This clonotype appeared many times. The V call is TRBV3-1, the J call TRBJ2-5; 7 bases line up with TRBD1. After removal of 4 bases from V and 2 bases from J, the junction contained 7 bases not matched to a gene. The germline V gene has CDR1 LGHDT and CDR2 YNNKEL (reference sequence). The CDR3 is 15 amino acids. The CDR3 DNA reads TGTGCCAGCAGCCTCAGGGGGAGCAATCAAGAGACCCAGTACTTC. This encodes CASSLRGSNQETQYF.

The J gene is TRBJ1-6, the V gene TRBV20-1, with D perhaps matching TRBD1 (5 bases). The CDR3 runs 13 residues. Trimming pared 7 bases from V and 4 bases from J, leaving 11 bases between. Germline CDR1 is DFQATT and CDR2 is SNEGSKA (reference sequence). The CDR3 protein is CSGGSGYNSPLHF. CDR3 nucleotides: TGCAGTGGGGGGTCCGGGTATAATTCACCCCTCCACTTT.

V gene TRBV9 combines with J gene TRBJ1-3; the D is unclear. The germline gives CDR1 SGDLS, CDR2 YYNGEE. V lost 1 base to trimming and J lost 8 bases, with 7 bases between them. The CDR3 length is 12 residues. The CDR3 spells CASSVHGYTIYF. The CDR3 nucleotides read TGTGCCAGCAGCGTACATGGCTACACCATATATTTT. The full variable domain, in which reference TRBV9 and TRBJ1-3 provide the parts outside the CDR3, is DSGVTQTPKHLITATGQRVTLRCSPRSGDLSVYWYQQSLDQGLQFLIQYYNGEERAKGNILERFSAQQFPDLHSELNLSSLELGDSALYFCASSVHGYTIYFGEGSWLTVV.

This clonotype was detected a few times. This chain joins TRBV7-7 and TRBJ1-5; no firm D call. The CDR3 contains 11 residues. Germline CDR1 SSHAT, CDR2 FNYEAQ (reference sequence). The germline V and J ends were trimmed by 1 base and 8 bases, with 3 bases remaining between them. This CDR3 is CASSLVKPQHF. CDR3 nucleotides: TGTGCCAGCAGCTTAGTGAAGCCCCAGCATTTT.

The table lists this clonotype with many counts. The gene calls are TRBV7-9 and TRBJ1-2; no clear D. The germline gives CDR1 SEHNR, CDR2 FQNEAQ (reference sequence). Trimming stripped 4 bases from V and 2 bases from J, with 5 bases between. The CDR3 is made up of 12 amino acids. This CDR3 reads CASSSPNYGYTF. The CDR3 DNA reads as TGTGCCAGCAGCTCCCCCAACTATGGCTACACCTTC. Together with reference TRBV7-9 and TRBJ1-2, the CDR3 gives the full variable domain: DTGVSQNPRHKITKRGQNVTFRCDPISEHNRLYWYRQTLGQGPEFLTYFQNEAQLEKSRLLSDRFSAERPKGSFSTLEIQRTEQGDSAMYLCASSSPNYGYTFGSGTRLTVV.

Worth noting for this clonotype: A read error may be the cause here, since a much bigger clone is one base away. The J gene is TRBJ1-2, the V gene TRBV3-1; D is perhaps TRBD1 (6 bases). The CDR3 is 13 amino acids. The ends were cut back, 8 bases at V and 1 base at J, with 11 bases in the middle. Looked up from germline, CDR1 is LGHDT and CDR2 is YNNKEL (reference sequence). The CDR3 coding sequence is TGTGCCAGCGGCCGACAGGTTAACTATGGCTACACCTTC. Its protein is CASGRQVNYGYTF.

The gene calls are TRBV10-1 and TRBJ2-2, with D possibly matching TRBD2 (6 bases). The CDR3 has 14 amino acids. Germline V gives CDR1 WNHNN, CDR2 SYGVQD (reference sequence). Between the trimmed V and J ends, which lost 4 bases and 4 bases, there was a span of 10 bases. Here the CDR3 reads CASSAAGPTGELFF. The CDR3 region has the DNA TGCGCCAGCAGTGCTGCGGGACCCACCGGGGAGCTGTTTTTT.

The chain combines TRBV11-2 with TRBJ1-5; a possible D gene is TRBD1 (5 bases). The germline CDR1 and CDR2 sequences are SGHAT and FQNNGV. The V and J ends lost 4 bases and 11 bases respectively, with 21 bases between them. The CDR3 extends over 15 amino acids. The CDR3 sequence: CASSSSFLEGETQHF. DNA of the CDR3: TGTGCCAGCAGCTCGTCGTTCCTCGAAGGGGAGACCCAGCATTTT.

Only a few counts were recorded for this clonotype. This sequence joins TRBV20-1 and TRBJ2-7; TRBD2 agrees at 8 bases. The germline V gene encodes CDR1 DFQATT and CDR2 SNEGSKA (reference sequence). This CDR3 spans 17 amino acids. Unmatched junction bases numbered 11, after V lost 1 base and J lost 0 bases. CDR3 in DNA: TGCAGTGCTAGAGGGCGACACGGGGGGACTAGCTCCTACGAGCAGTACTTC. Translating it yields CSARGRHGGTSSYEQYF.

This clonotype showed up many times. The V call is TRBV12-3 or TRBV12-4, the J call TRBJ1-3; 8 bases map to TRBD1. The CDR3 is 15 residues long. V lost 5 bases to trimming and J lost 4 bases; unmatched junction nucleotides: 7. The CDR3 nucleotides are TGTGCCAGCAGTCGCACAGGGGGTCTAGGAAACACCATATATTTT. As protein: CASSRTGGLGNTIYF.

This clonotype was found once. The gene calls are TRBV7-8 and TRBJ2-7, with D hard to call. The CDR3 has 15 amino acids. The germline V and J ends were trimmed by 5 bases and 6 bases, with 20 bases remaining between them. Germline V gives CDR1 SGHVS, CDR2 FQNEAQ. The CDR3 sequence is CASSRIESSLFEQYF. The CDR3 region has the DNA TGTGCCAGCAGCCGAATAGAGTCCTCCCTATTCGAGCAGTACTTC.